This TCR beta chain comes out of a study of cytomegalovirus exposure and HLA in healthy donors (dated by TCRdb to 2016 to 2017). At the level of the whole study: The 666 repertoires of the first cohort and the 120 validation repertoires were produced on the same platform, according to a later analysis. Along with the roughly 670-subject first cohort, a separate validation cohort of over a hundred different subjects was used. To predict cytomegalovirus infection status, the study brought together high-throughput TCR immunosequencing, statistical association of individual TCRs with disease status, and machine learning. The study aimed to test whether signatures of past pathogen exposure could be identified by cataloging public T cell receptors. Results and caveats for the whole study, not just this receptor: In both the original and validation cohorts, the classifier was reported to diagnose cytomegalovirus status with high specificity and sensitivity. Three of the identified cytomegalovirus-associated TCR beta chains were confirmed in vitro to be specific for cytomegalovirus antigens. All 110 or so repertoires were used to score co-occurrence in the validation cohort in a later analysis, because that analysis had no HLA typing for the cohort. The study listed 150 to 200 TCR beta chains as associated with cytomegalovirus. Of the cluster scores, about 94% were above 0 in a later analysis, which found that TCRs clustered in the first cohort also tended to co-occur in the 120 or so validation repertoires. Most TCR sequences were seen in very few donors, while some public TCRs were found in many individuals. According to the authors, the approach could potentially be generalized to other disease states and immunological phenotypes.

The library relied on the immunoSEQ multiplex PCR assay. The published analysis was carried out like this. A statistical classification framework was built for diagnosing cytomegalovirus status from the catalog of TCR beta chain sequences. The table was pulled from immuneACCESS by TCRdb, which kept in-frame rearrangements only. Such tables lose some clones; where checked, under half of the loss comes from unresolved V genes, and the rest has no known cause. The V and J calls and clone size come from that table; D and trimming were worked out from the DNA. This sample holds 110,000 to 150,000 clones; roughly nine tenths were observed only once. The top ten constitute approximately 0.7% of the sample. Separate from the roughly 650-subject first cohort, the validation cohort of roughly 130 subjects was the group to which the donors belonged. V is reduced by 3 bases and J by 0 bases, leaving a spacing of 9 bases between them. The CDR1 and CDR2 encoded by the germline V gene are ENHRY and SYGVKD. There are 15 amino acids in the CDR3, from cysteine to phenylalanine inclusive. The sequence is cut down to CDR3 DNA, 45 bases in frame from base 1.

A remark on this clone: Its antigen specificity is not known. Per-base quality was not reported, and no clone a single base away is much larger than it.

In this chain, TRBV10-3 is recombined with TRBJ2-1; the D gene remains uncertain. This clonotype was sampled from a young man in good health and CMV-seronegative. The sequencing sample was made of PBMCs. The DNA sequence is given as TGTGCCATCAGTGATACGGGTAGCTCCTACAATGAGCAGTTCTTC. Its translation reads: CAISDTGSSYNEQFF.